Sequencing of this T cell receptor (beta chain) was carried out in a study of shared clonotypes between healthy human individuals. The overall study: Three CD4 naive, three CD4 memory, two CD8 naive and one CD8 memory plate were used per donor.

V dropped 2 bases and J dropped 0 bases, with 14 bases sitting between them. The CDR3 runs to 16 residues. Germline V gene sequence: CDR1 MNHNY, CDR2 SVGAGI (reference sequence). At the deep level, the assay was run. Each sorted subset replicate got 200 ng genomic DNA, 30,000 or so genomes. TCRdb's copy holds only in-frame clones and misses some; the assay was immunoSEQ multiplex PCR. Of 2,500,000 or so clones listed, about 92% are singletons. This chain uses TRBV6-6 with TRBJ2-7; perhaps TRBD1 as D (5 bases). The sequencing input was naive CD4+ T cells sorted from blood. Subset indicated: CD45RA+ positively selected. This TCR derives from a young man in good health. This CDR3 is CASSYLGASSSYEQYF. The CDR3 DNA reads as TGTGCCAGCAGTTACCTTGGGGCGTCAAGCTCCTACGAGCAGTACTTC.